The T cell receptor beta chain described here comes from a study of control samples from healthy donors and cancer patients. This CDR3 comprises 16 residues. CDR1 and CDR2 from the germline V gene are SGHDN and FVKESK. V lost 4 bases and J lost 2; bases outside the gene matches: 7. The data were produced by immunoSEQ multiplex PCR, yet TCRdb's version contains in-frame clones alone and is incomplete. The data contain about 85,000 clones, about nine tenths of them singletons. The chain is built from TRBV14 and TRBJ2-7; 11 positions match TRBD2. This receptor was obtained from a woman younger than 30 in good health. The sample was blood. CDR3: CASSLMTSGAAYEQYF. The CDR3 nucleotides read TGTGCCAGCAGCCTTATGACTAGCGGGGCAGCCTACGAGCAGTACTTC.